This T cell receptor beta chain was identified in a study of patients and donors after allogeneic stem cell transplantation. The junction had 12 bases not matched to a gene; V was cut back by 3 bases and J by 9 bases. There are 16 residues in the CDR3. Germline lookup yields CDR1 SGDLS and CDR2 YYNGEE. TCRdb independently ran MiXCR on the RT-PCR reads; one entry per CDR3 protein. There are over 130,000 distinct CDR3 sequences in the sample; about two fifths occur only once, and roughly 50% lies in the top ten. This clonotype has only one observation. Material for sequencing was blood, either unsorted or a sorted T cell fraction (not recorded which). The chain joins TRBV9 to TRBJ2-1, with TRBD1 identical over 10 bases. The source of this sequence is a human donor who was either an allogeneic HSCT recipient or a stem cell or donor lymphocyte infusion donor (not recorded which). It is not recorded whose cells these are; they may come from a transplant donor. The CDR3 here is CASSGPGTGVVGEQFF. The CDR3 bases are TGTGCCAGCAGCGGCCCGGGGACAGGGGTGGTGGGTGAGCAGTTCTTC.